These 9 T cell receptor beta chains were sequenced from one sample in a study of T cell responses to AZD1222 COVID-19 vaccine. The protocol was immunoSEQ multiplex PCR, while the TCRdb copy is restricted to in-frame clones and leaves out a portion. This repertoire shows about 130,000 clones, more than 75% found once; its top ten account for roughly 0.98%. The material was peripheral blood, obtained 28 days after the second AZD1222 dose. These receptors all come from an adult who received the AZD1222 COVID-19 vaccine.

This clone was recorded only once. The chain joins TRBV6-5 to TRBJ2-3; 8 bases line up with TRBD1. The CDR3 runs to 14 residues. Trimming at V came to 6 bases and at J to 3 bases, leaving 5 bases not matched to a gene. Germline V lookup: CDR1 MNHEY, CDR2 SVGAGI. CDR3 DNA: TGTGCCAGCAGCCGGGACAGGCTAACAGATACGCAGTATTTT. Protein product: CASSRDRLTDTQYF.

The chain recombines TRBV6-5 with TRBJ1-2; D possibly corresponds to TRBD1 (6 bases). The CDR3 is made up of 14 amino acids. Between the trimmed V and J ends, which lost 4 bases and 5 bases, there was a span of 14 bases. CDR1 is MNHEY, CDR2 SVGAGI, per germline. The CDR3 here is CASSLAGTRYGYTF. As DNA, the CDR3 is TGTGCCAGCAGTTTAGCCGGGACACGGTATGGCTACACCTTC.

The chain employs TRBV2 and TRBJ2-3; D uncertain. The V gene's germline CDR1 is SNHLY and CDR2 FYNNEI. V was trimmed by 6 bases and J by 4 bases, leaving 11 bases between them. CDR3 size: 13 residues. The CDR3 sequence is CASSPATSDTQYF. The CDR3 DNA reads TGTGCCAGCAGCCCTGCGACTTCAGATACGCAGTATTTT.

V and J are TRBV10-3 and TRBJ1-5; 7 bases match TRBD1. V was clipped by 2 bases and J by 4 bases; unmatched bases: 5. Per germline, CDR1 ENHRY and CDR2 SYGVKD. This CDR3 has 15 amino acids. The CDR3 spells CAISEVPGGNQPQHF. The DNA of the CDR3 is TGTGCCATCAGTGAGGTCCCAGGGGGGAATCAGCCCCAGCATTTT.

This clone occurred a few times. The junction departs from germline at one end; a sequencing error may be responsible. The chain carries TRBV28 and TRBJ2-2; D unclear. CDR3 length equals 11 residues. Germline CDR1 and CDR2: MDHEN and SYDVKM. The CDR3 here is CASSLFGELFF. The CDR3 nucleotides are TGTGCCAGCAGCTTATTCGGGGAGCTGTTTTTT. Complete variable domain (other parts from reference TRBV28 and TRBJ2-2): DVKVTQSSRYLVKRTGEKVFLECVQDMDHENMFWYRQDPGLGLRLIYFSYDVKMKEKGDIPEGYSVSREKKERFSLILESASTNQTSMYLCASSLFGELFFGEGSRLTVL.

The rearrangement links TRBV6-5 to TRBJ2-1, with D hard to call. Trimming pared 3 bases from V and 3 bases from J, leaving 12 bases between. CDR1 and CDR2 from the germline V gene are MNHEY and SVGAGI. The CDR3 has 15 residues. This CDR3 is CASSYRGKLYNEQFF. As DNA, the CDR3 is TGTGCCAGCAGTTATCGTGGGAAACTCTACAATGAGCAGTTCTTC.

This CDR3 reads CATSDVPGSTHGYTF. In DNA form, the CDR3 reads TGTGCCACCAGTGACGTACCCGGGAGTACTCATGGCTACACCTTC. The V call is TRBV24-1, the J call TRBJ1-2; D gene unclear. V lost 4 bases to trimming and J lost 6 bases, with 17 bases between them. Germline assignment: CDR1 KGHDR and CDR2 SFDVKD. This CDR3 is built from 15 residues.

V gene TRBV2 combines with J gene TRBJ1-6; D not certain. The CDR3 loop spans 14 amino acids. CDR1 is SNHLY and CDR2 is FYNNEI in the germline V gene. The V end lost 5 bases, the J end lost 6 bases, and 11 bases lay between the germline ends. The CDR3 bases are TGTGCCAGCAGTTGGCGGGCGGGTAATTCACCCCTCCACTTT. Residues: CASSWRAGNSPLHF.

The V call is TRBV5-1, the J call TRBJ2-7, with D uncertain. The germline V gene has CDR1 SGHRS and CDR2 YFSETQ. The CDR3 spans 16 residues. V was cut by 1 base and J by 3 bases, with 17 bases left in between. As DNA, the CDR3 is TGCGCCAGCAGCTTGACTGCACTCCATCCCGACTACGAGCAGTACTTC. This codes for CASSLTALHPDYEQYF.